This T cell receptor (beta chain) was profiled in a study of T-cell reconstitution after alpha-beta-depleted transplantation in children. The TCRbeta library was prepared with unique molecular identifiers. TCRdb processed the PCR reads anew with MiXCR; each CDR3 protein has one entry. The data hold almost 400,000 distinct CDR3 sequences, with over 20% observed a single time. The CDR3 extends over 13 amino acids. Germline values: CDR1 MGHRA, CDR2 YSYEKL. V was cut by 4 bases and J by 6 bases, with 13 bases left in between. The chain recombines TRBV4-1 with TRBJ2-7; TRBD2 might be the D (6 bases). The input for sequencing was PBMCs from the stem cell graft donor, taken from the stem cell graft. The source is a human donor who donated a stem cell graft to a child with acute myeloid leukemia. CDR3 nucleotide sequence: TGCGCCAGCAGCCTCACCGGGACTCTCGAGCAGTACTTC. Translation gives CASSLTGTLEQYF.